This T cell receptor beta chain comes out of a study of cytomegalovirus exposure and HLA in healthy donors. V lost 2 bases to trimming and J lost 7 bases, with 11 bases between them. This CDR3 is built from 13 residues. Germline CDR1 is MNHEY and CDR2 is SMNVEV (reference sequence). 60 Vbeta and 13 Jbeta primers were used in PCR. Repertoires were generated with immunoSEQ multiplex PCR, while TCRdb's copy carries only in-frame clones and drops some. The sample holds 35,000 to 45,000 clones, about 72% seen once. The rearrangement joins TRBV27 to TRBJ1-1; possible D gene TRBD1, 5 bases. Sequencing was carried out using PBMCs. The TCR was taken from a man aged 25-45 years in good health and CMV-seronegative. The CDR3 region is CASSLRGYNEAFF. In nucleotides, the CDR3 is TGTGCCAGCAGTTTAAGGGGATACAATGAAGCTTTCTTT.